This TCR beta chain emerged from a study of cytomegalovirus exposure and HLA in healthy donors. Points on this clone: Its target is not known.

Whole-study results and caveats: Among the CMV-associated chains, three were confirmed in vitro as specific for CMV antigens. Researchers reported from a later analysis that most CMV-associated TCR beta chains appeared HLA-restricted.

The primer mix had 60 Vbeta and 13 Jbeta primers. Data came from immunoSEQ multiplex PCR; TCRdb stores just in-frame clones and leaves some out. Its table records around 76,000 clones. Germline V CDR1 and CDR2: MNHNS, SASEGT. V dropped 4 bases and J dropped 0; count of bases not matched to a gene: 0. The CDR3 has 14 residues. The chain carries TRBV6-1 and TRBJ1-3, with 7 bases lining up with TRBD1. Sequenced input: PBMCs. This TCR was sampled from a boy younger than 18 in good health and CMV-seronegative. Here the CDR3 DNA reads TGTGCCAGCAGTGGACAGGGCTCTGGAAACACCATATATTTT. As protein: CASSGQGSGNTIYF.